Below, one T cell receptor beta chain is given with its context. Its antigen is not known. Researchers ran the assay at a deep level. Libraries were prepared by immunoSEQ multiplex PCR; TCRdb keeps only in-frame clonotypes and omits some of them. The table has about 1.5 million clones, 98% seen once. The data derive from a study of shared clonotypes between healthy human individuals. The study, taken as a whole, reports: Compared with memory subsets, naive subsets generally had larger estimated richness.

The authors divided CD4+ cells into CD45RA+ naive and CD45RA-negative memory subsets. This CDR3 contains 17 residues. CDR1 is SNHLY, CDR2 FYNNEI, per germline. V lost 8 bases and J lost 5, with 26 bases in between. The chain employs TRBV2 and TRBJ2-3, with D possibly TRBD2 on 6 matching bases. The sequencing input was naive CD4+ T cells sorted from blood. As to subset: CD45RA+ positively selected. The receptor was derived from a man in his thirties or forties in good health. The CDR3 protein is CASGQAGAGVGLDTQYF. The CDR3 nucleotides are TGTGCCAGCGGCCAAGCAGGAGCGGGCGTAGGATTAGATACGCAGTATTTT.